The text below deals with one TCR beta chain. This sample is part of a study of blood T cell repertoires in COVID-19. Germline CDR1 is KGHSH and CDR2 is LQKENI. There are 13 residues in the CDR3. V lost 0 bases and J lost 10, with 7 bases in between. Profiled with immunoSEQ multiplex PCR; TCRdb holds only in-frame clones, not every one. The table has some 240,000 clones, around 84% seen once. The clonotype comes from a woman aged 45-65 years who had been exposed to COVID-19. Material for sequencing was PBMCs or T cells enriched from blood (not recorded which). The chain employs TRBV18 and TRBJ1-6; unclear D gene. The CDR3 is CASSPPRGSPLHF. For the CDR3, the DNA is TGTGCCAGCTCACCACCGAGAGGGTCACCCCTCCACTTT.